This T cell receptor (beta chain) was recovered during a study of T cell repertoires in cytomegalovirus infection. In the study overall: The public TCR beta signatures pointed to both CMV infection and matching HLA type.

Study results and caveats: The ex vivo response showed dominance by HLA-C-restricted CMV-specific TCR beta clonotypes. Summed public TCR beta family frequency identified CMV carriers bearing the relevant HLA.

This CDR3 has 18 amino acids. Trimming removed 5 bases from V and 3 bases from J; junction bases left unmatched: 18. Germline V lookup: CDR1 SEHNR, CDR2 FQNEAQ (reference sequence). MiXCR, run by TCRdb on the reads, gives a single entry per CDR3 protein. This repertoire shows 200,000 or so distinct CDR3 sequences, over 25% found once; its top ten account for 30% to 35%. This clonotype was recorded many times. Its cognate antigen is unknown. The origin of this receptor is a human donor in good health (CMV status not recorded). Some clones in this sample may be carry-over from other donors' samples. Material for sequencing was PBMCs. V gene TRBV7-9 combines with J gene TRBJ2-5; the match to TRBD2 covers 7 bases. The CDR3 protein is CASSPPRLAGLIEETQYF. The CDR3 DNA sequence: TGTGCCAGCAGCCCCCCCCGACTAGCCGGTTTGATAGAAGAGACCCAGTACTTC.